A selection of T cell receptor beta chains follows, all from one sample in a study of blood T cell repertoires in COVID-19. Assay used: immunoSEQ multiplex PCR; TCRdb lists only in-frame clones, some missing. The sample has roughly 250,000 clones, approximately 79% seen once; the top ten hold about 4%. The sequencing input was peripheral blood. These receptors originate from a woman aged 40 to 50 with active or convalescent COVID-19. The CDR3 runs from the conserved cysteine through the conserved F or W. The D gene is left open where the match is weak. The listing skips clone size in some rows; elsewhere it reads once, few, many or a size class.

size: -; J: TRBJ2-1; V: TRBV5-1; D: TRBD1; CDR3: CASSFGLDRPYNEQFF; DNA: TGCGCCAGCAGCTTTGGTTTGGACAGGCCCTACAATGAGCAGTTCTTC
size: few; J: TRBJ2-2; V: TRBV7-2; D: TRBD2; CDR3: CASSPTGGDTGELFF; DNA: TGTGCCAGCAGCCCCACTGGGGGGGACACCGGGGAGCTGTTTTTT
size: -; J: TRBJ2-1; V: TRBV5-4; D: -; CDR3: CASSLQRGWLDNEQFF; DNA: TGTGCCAGCAGCCTACAAAGGGGGTGGCTAGACAATGAGCAGTTCTTC
size: -; J: TRBJ1-2; V: TRBV4-1; D: -; CDR3: CASSQDPSTMNGYTF; DNA: TGCGCCAGCAGCCAAGATCCTTCCACTATGAATGGCTACACCTTC
size: once; J: TRBJ1-3; V: TRBV28; D: -; CDR3: CASLSSSGNTIYF; DNA: TGTGCCAGCCTAAGTAGCTCTGGAAACACCATATATTTT
size: -; J: TRBJ1-6; V: TRBV11-3; D: -; CDR3: CASSKDEDSPLHF; DNA: TGTGCCAGCAGCAAAGACGAGGATTCACCCCTCCACTTT
size: -; J: TRBJ1-5; V: TRBV7-8; D: -; CDR3: CASSLKGAGQPQHF; DNA: TGTGCCAGCAGCTTAAAAGGGGCCGGTCAGCCCCAGCATTTT
size: -; J: TRBJ1-2; V: TRBV18; D: -; CDR3: CASSPERGGYTF; DNA: TGTGCCAGCTCACCAGAAAGGGGAGGCTACACCTTC
size: few; J: TRBJ2-1; V: TRBV5-4; D: TRBD1; CDR3: CASSHRDRGTEQFF; DNA: TGTGCCAGCAGCCATAGGGACAGGGGAACTGAGCAGTTCTTC
size: -; J: TRBJ1-6; V: TRBV6-5; D: TRBD1; CDR3: CASSLQGDNSPLHF; DNA: TGTGCCAGCAGTTTACAGGGGGATAATTCACCCCTCCACTTT
size: few; J: TRBJ1-2; V: TRBV28; D: -; CDR3: CASKLQGPYGYTF; DNA: TGTGCCAGCAAACTACAGGGTCCCTATGGCTACACCTTC
size: -; J: TRBJ2-3; V: TRBV3-1/TRBV3-2; D: -; CDR3: CASRRGFASTDTQYF; DNA: TGTGCCAGCAGACGGGGTTTCGCTAGCACAGATACGCAGTATTTT
size: -; J: TRBJ1-2; V: TRBV5-1; D: TRBD1; CDR3: CASSSPGQSFNYGYTF; DNA: TGCGCCAGCAGCTCACCGGGACAGTCTTTTAACTATGGCTACACCTTC
size: -; J: TRBJ2-1; V: TRBV18; D: TRBD1; CDR3: CASSLSGTGSMNEQFF; DNA: TGTGCCAGCTCACTCTCCGGGACAGGGTCCATGAATGAGCAGTTCTTC
size: -; J: TRBJ1-1; V: TRBV11-3; D: TRBD1; CDR3: CASSPGTGRTEAFF; DNA: TGTGCCAGCAGCCCCGGGACAGGGCGAACTGAAGCTTTCTTT
size: -; J: TRBJ2-3; V: TRBV9; D: TRBD2; CDR3: CASSVAPGLQAGADTQYF; DNA: TGTGCCAGCAGCGTAGCGCCAGGGTTACAAGCGGGGGCAGATACGCAGTATTTT
size: -; J: TRBJ2-2; V: TRBV25-1; D: -; CDR3: CASIGRPGGELFF; DNA: TGTGCCAGCATTGGTAGGCCGGGTGGGGAGCTGTTTTTT
size: -; J: TRBJ1-5; V: TRBV28; D: -; CDR3: CASSLGGAGPQHF; DNA: TGTGCCAGCAGTTTAGGGGGCGCCGGGCCCCAGCATTTT
size: -; J: TRBJ1-2; V: TRBV28; D: TRBD1; CDR3: CASSRSGGFGYTF; DNA: TGTGCCAGCAGCCGGTCAGGGGGTTTTGGCTACACCTTC
size: few; J: TRBJ2-2; V: TRBV4-1; D: -; CDR3: CASALTQNTGELFF; DNA: TGCGCCAGCGCCCTGACTCAGAACACCGGGGAGCTGTTTTTT
size: -; J: TRBJ1-6; V: TRBV10-3; D: -; CDR3: CAISESGNSPLHF; DNA: TGTGCCATCAGTGAGTCCGGTAATTCACCCCTCCACTTT
size: -; J: TRBJ2-3; V: TRBV7-3; D: TRBD2; CDR3: CASSGGLALTDTQYF; DNA: TGTGCCAGCAGCGGGGGACTAGCCCTCACAGATACGCAGTATTTT
size: once; J: TRBJ1-1; V: TRBV20-1; D: -; CDR3: CSASWGGNTEAFF; DNA: TGCAGTGCTAGTTGGGGGGGAAACACTGAAGCTTTCTTT
size: -; J: TRBJ2-2; V: TRBV23-1; D: -; CDR3: CASRASANTGELFF; DNA: TGCGCCAGCAGAGCTAGCGCGAACACCGGGGAGCTGTTTTTT
size: many; J: TRBJ2-1; V: TRBV9; D: -; CDR3: CASSRTESSYNEQFF; DNA: TGTGCCAGCAGCCGAACAGAGAGCTCCTACAATGAGCAGTTCTTC
size: -; J: TRBJ1-3; V: TRBV18; D: TRBD1; CDR3: CASSGTGSGNTIYF; DNA: TGTGCCAGCTCAGGGACAGGCTCTGGAAACACCATATATTTT
size: -; J: TRBJ1-1; V: TRBV19; D: -; CDR3: CASSINRDTEAFF; DNA: TGTGCCAGTAGTATAAATCGGGACACTGAAGCTTTCTTT
size: -; J: TRBJ1-5; V: TRBV6-2/TRBV6-3; D: -; CDR3: CASSPRGVSNQPQHF; DNA: TGTGCCAGCAGTCCCAGGGGAGTTAGCAATCAGCCCCAGCATTTT
size: -; J: TRBJ1-5; V: TRBV6-5; D: TRBD1; CDR3: CASTWTGQGQPQHF; DNA: TGTGCCAGCACATGGACAGGGCAAGGGCAGCCCCAGCATTTT
size: -; J: TRBJ2-3; V: TRBV27; D: -; CDR3: CASSSAGTDTQYF; DNA: TGTGCCAGCAGCTCGGCGGGCACAGATACGCAGTATTTT
size: -; J: TRBJ2-1; V: TRBV3-1/TRBV3-2; D: TRBD2; CDR3: CASSRGLTSGVNEQFF; DNA: TGTGCCAGCAGCCGGGGCCTGACTAGCGGGGTTAATGAGCAGTTCTTC
size: -; J: TRBJ2-1; V: TRBV24-1; D: TRBD2; CDR3: CATSDFGGLGRDEQFF; DNA: TGTGCCACCAGTGATTTTGGGGGACTAGGGCGGGATGAGCAGTTCTTC
size: -; J: TRBJ1-4; V: TRBV5-1; D: -; CDR3: CASSQVFLNPNEKLFF; DNA: TGCGCCAGCAGTCAGGTTTTCCTGAATCCTAATGAAAAACTGTTTTTT
size: -; J: TRBJ1-2; V: TRBV6-5; D: TRBD1; CDR3: CASQRPGTGNGYTF; DNA: TGTGCCAGCCAGCGACCCGGGACAGGGAATGGCTACACCTTC
size: once; J: TRBJ2-5; V: TRBV3-1/TRBV3-2; D: -; CDR3: CASSQSQETQYF; DNA: TGTGCCAGCAGCCAATCACAAGAGACCCAGTACTTC
size: -; J: TRBJ1-6; V: TRBV3-1/TRBV3-2; D: -; CDR3: CATKEAAGNSPLHF; DNA: TGTGCCACGAAGGAGGCGGCGGGGAATTCACCCCTCCACTTT